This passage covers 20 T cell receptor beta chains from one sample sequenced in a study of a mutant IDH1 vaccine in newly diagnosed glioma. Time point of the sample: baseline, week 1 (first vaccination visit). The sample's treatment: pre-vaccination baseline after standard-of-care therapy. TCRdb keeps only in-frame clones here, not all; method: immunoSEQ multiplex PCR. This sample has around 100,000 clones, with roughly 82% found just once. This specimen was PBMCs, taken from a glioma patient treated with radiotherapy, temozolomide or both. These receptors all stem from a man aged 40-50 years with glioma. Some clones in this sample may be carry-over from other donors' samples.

The CDR3: CASSSVNTEAFF. The CDR3 DNA is TGTGCCAGCAGTTCTGTGAACACTGAAGCTTTCTTT. This chain links TRBV27 with TRBJ1-1; D unresolved. Trimming took 4 bases from V and 0 from J, leaving 3 bases between them. CDR1 and CDR2 (germline): MNHEY, SMNVEV (reference sequence). The CDR3 sequence is 12 residues long.

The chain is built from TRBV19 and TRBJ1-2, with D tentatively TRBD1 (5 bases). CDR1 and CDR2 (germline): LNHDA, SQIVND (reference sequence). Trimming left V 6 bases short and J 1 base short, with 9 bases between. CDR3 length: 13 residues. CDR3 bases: TGTGCCAGTAGGCGACAGAATAACTATGGCTACACCTTC. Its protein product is CASRRQNNYGYTF. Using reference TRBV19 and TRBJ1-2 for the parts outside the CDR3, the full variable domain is DGGITQSPKYLFRKEGQNVTLSCEQNLNHDAMYWYRQDPGQGLRLIYYSQIVNDFQKGDIAEGYSVSREKKESFPLTVTSAQKNPTAFYLCASRRQNNYGYTFGSGTRLTVV.

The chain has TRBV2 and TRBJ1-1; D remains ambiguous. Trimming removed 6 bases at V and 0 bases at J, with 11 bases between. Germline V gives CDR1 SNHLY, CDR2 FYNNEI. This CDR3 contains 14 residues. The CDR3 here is CASRLRTVNTEAFF. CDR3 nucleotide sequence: TGTGCCAGCAGGCTGCGGACGGTGAACACTGAAGCTTTCTTT.

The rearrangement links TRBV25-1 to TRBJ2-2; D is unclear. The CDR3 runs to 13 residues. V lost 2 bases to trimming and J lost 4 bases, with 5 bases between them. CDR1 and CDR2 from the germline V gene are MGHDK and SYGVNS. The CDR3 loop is CASSEPSTGELFF. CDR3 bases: TGTGCCAGCAGTGAACCGAGCACCGGGGAGCTGTTTTTT.

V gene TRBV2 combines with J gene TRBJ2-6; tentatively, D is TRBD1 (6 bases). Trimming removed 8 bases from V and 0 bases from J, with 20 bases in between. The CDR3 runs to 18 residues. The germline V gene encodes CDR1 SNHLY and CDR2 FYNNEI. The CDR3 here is CASYSGTGKSSGANVLTF. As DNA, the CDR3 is TGTGCCAGCTATTCGGGAACAGGGAAGAGCTCTGGGGCCAACGTCCTGACTTTC. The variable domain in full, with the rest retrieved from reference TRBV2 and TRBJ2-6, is EPEVTQTPSHQVTQMGQEVILRCVPISNHLYFYWYRQILGQKVEFLVSFYNNEISEKSEIFDDQFSVERPDGSNFTLKIRSTKLEDSAMYFCASYSGTGKSSGANVLTFGAGSRLTVL.

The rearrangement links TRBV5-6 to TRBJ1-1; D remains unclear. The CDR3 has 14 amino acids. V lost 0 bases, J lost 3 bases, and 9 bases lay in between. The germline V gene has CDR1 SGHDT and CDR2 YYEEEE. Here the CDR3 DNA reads TGTGCCAGCAGCTTGGGACCACAAGACACTGAAGCTTTCTTT. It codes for CASSLGPQDTEAFF.

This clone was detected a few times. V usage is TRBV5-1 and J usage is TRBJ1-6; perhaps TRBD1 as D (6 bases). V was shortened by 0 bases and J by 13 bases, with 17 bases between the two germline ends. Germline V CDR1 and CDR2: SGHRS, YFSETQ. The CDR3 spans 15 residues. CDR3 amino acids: CASSLDRVLGNPLHF. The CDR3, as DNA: TGCGCCAGCAGCTTGGACAGGGTGTTGGGGAATCCCCTCCACTTT.

Here the CDR3 reads CASRDGGEAFF. CDR3 DNA: TGTGCCAGCAGGGACGGAGGTGAAGCTTTCTTT. The chain is built from TRBV6-6 and TRBJ1-1; D remains ambiguous. Trimming took 6 bases from V and 7 from J, leaving 9 bases between them. CDR1 and CDR2 from the germline V gene are MNHNY and SVGAGI (reference sequence). The CDR3 totals 11 residues.

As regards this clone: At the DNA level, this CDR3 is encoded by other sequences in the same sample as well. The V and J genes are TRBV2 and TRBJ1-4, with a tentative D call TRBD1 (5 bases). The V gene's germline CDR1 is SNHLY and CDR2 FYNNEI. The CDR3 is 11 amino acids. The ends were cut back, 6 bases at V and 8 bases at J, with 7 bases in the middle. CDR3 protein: CASRGGEKLFF. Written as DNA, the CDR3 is TGTGCCAGCAGGGGGGGGGAAAAACTGTTTTTT.

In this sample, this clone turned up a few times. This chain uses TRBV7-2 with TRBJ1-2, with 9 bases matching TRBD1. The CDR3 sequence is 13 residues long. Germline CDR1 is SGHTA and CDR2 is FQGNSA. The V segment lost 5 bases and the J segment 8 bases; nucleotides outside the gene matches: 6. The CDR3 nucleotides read TGTGCCAGCAGCACCCGAACAGGGGGCGGCTACACCTTC. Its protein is CASSTRTGGGYTF.

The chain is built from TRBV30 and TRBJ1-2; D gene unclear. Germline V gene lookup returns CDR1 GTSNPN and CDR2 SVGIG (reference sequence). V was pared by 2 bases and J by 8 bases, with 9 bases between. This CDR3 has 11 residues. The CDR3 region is CAWSPRVGYTF. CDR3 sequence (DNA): TGTGCCTGGAGTCCTAGGGTGGGCTACACCTTC.

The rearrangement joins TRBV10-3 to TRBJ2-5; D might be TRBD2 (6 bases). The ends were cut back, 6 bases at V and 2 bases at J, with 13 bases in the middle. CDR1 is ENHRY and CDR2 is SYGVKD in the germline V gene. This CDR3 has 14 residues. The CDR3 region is CAISPGLTQETQYF. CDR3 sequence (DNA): TGTGCCATCAGCCCAGGACTAACACAAGAGACCCAGTACTTC.

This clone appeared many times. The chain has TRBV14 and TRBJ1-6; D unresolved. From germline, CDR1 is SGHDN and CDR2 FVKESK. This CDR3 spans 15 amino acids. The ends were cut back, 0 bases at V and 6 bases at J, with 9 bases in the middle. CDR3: CASSQEVQLNSPLHF. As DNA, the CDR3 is TGTGCCAGCAGCCAAGAAGTACAGCTTAATTCACCCCTCCACTTT.

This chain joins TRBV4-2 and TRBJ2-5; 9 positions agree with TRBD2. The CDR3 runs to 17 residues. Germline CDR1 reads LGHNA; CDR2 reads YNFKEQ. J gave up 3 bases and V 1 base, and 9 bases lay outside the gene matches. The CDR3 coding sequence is TGTGCCAGCAGCCAAGTTGGGCGGGGGGGGCTAAAAGAGACCCAGTACTTC. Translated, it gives CASSQVGRGGLKETQYF.

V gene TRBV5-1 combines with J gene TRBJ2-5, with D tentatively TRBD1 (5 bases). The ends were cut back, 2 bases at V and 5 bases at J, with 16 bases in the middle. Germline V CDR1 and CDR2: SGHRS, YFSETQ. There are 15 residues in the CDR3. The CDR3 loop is CASSFMGQGSETQYF. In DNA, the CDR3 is TGCGCCAGCAGCTTTATGGGTCAGGGATCGGAGACCCAGTACTTC.

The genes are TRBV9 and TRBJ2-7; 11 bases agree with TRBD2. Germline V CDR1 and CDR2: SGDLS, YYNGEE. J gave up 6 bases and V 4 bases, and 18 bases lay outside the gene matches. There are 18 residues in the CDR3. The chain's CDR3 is CASSPRGPSGGPPGEQYF. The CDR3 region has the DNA TGTGCCAGCAGCCCTCGAGGACCTAGCGGGGGGCCCCCTGGCGAGCAGTACTTC.

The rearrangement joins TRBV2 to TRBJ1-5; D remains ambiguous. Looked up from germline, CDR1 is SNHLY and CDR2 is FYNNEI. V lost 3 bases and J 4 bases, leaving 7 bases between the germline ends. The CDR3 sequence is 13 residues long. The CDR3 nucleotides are TGTGCCAGCAGTGAGGATGGAAATCAGCCCCAGCATTTT. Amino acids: CASSEDGNQPQHF. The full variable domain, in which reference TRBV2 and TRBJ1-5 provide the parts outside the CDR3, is EPEVTQTPSHQVTQMGQEVILRCVPISNHLYFYWYRQILGQKVEFLVSFYNNEISEKSEIFDDQFSVERPDGSNFTLKIRSTKLEDSAMYFCASSEDGNQPQHFGDGTRLSIL.

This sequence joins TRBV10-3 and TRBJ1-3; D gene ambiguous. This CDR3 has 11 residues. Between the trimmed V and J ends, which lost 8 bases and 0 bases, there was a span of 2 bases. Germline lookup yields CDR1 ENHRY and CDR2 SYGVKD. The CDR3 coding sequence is TGTGCCATCGACTCTGGAAACACCATATATTTT. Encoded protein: CAIDSGNTIYF.

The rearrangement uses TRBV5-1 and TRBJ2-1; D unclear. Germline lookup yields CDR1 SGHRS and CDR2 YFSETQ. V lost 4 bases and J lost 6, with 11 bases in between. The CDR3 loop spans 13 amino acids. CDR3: CASSHGSGNEQFF. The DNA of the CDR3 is TGCGCCAGCAGCCACGGGTCGGGCAATGAGCAGTTCTTC.

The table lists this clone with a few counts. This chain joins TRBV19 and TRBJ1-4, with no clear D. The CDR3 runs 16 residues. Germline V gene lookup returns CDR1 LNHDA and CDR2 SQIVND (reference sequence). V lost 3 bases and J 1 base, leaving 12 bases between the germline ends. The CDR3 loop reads CASSMATVGTNEKLFF. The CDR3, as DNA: TGTGCCAGTAGTATGGCGACGGTAGGAACTAATGAAAAACTGTTTTTT.